These T cell receptor beta chains were read from a single sample in a study of spatial heterogeneity in lung cancer. MiXCR, run by TCRdb on the 5' RACE reads, gives a single entry per CDR3 protein. The sample holds thousands of distinct CDR3 sequences, about 10% seen once. The sample consisted of lung tumor tissue, taken at surgery. The receptors here all came from a female donor with early-stage non-small cell lung cancer. CDR3s include the opening cysteine and the closing phenylalanine or tryptophan. A D gene is named only where the DNA matches it firmly. Not every row has a clone size; where given, it reads once, few, many or a size class.

j_call	v_call	clone_size	d_call	cdr3_nt	cdr3_aa
TRBJ1-1	TRBV29-1	medium-sized	NA	TGCAGCGCAAAGAACACTGAAGCTTTCTTT	CSAKNTEAFF
TRBJ2-2	TRBV4-2	few	NA	TGTGCCAGCAGCCCAGTGACAGGGAACACCGGGGAGCTGTTTTTT	CASSPVTGNTGELFF
TRBJ1-1	TRBV28	NA	NA	TGTGCCAGCAGTGCGGACAGACTGAACACTGAAGCTTTCTTT	CASSADRLNTEAFF
TRBJ2-5	TRBV2	NA	TRBD1	TGTGCCAGCAGTGAAAAAGTCCAGGGGGTCCCAGAGACCCAGTACTTC	CASSEKVQGVPETQYF
TRBJ2-1	TRBV7-2	NA	TRBD1	TGTGCCAGCAGCCTCGACAGGGGGCACGGCAATGAGCAGTTCTTC	CASSLDRGHGNEQFF
TRBJ2-1	TRBV6-5	NA	NA	TGTGCCAGCAGTTACCGGCGGCAGGGGTTTTACAATGAGCAGTTCTTC	CASSYRRQGFYNEQFF
TRBJ2-5	TRBV3-1	few	NA	TGTGCCAGCAGCCAAGATCTGACGTTAGAGACCCAGTACTTC	CASSQDLTLETQYF
TRBJ2-5	TRBV11-2	few	NA	TGTGCCAGCAGCCCCCCAGATGGGGTTGAAGGCGAGACCCAGTACTTC	CASSPPDGVEGETQYF
TRBJ2-1	TRBV12-3/TRBV12-4	once	TRBD2	TGTGCCAGCAGTTTAGCGCCGCGGGGGGTTGGTGAGCAGTTCTTC	CASSLAPRGVGEQFF
TRBJ2-3	TRBV4-3	NA	TRBD1	TGCGCCAGCAGCCAAGATCTTCCGGGACAGGGAGGCGGGCACACAGATACGCAGTATTTT	CASSQDLPGQGGGHTDTQYF
TRBJ2-1	TRBV19	few	NA	TGTGCCAGTACCCCTCGGCCCTCCTACAATGAGCAGTTCTTC	CASTPRPSYNEQFF
TRBJ2-3	TRBV5-1	few	TRBD2	TGCGCCAGCAGCCCCGGACTAGCGGGGGGTTCTTACACAGATACGCAGTATTTT	CASSPGLAGGSYTDTQYF
TRBJ1-2	TRBV7-3	medium-sized	TRBD1	TGTGCCAGCAGCCCGACAGGGGACTATGGCTACACCTTC	CASSPTGDYGYTF
TRBJ1-2	TRBV28	medium-sized	TRBD1	TGTGCCAGCAGCCTTACCGGGACAGGCTATGGCTACACCTTC	CASSLTGTGYGYTF
TRBJ1-2	TRBV6-1	few	NA	TGTGCCAGCAGTTTACAGGCCACTAACTATGGCTACACCTTC	CASSLQATNYGYTF
TRBJ1-1	TRBV18	NA	TRBD1	TGTGCCAGCTCAGACAGGGGGTCGAACACTGAAGCTTTCTTT	CASSDRGSNTEAFF
TRBJ1-6	TRBV7-2	few	NA	TGTGCCAGCAGCTTAGGGACATTTGCTTCACCCCTCCACTTT	CASSLGTFASPLHF
TRBJ1-3	TRBV29-1	medium-sized	NA	TGCAGCGTTGTTTCGGGGGTCGGAAACACCATATATTTT	CSVVSGVGNTIYF
TRBJ2-2	TRBV7-2	NA	TRBD2	TGTGCCAGCAGGGGAAGGTCTCAGGGAGGGTACACCGGGGAGCTGTTTTTT	CASRGRSQGGYTGELFF
TRBJ2-7	TRBV5-1	medium-sized	TRBD2	TGCGCCAGCAGCAAGAGCGGGGGAAACTACGAGCAGTACTTC	CASSKSGGNYEQYF
TRBJ2-7	TRBV5-1	NA	NA	TGCGCCAGCAGCCCAACAGGCTCCTACGAGCAGTACTTC	CASSPTGSYEQYF
TRBJ1-1	TRBV7-8	few	TRBD1	TGTGCCAGCAGCTACAGACAGGGAAGCACTGAAGCTTTCTTT	CASSYRQGSTEAFF
TRBJ2-7	TRBV18	NA	NA	TGTGCCAGCTCACCTCCCGGGACCCTCTCCTACGAGCAGTACTTC	CASSPPGTLSYEQYF
TRBJ2-4	TRBV7-2	few	TRBD2	TGTGCCAGCAGCCTTAGCGGGGGTGTAGCCAAAAACATTCAGTACTTC	CASSLSGGVAKNIQYF
TRBJ2-7	TRBV28	NA	NA	TGTGCCAGCAGTTTAAGGGGGGCAGGTGAAGAGCAGTACTTC	CASSLRGAGEEQYF
TRBJ2-2	TRBV12-3/TRBV12-4	few	TRBD2	TGTGCCAGCAGCGTCCGGGACTACTACACCGGGGAGCTGTTTTTT	CASSVRDYYTGELFF
TRBJ2-3	TRBV7-9	few	NA	TGTGCCAGCAGCACGTACAGGGAGACAGATACGCAGTATTTT	CASSTYRETDTQYF
TRBJ2-1	TRBV29-1	many	TRBD2	TGCAGCGCAGGGACTAGCGTTTACAATGAGCAGTTCTTC	CSAGTSVYNEQFF
TRBJ2-2	TRBV12-3/TRBV12-4	NA	NA	TGTGCCAGCAGTTCTTTGGGCGGGGAGCTGTTTTTT	CASSSLGGELFF
TRBJ2-1	TRBV7-9	few	TRBD1	TGTGCCAGCAGCTCCTCCGGGACAGGGGGCTATGAGCAGTTCTTC	CASSSSGTGGYEQFF
TRBJ1-2	TRBV2	many	NA	TGTGCCAGCATTGGGGGGGACTATGGCTACACCTTC	CASIGGDYGYTF
TRBJ1-1	TRBV6-5	NA	TRBD1	TGTGCCAGCAAGGACAGGTCCACTGAAGCTTTCTTT	CASKDRSTEAFF
TRBJ2-1	TRBV12-5	few	NA	TGTGCTAGTGGTTTGAGGGGGGCCCCCTACAATGAGCAGTTCTTC	CASGLRGAPYNEQFF
TRBJ2-1	TRBV7-3	NA	TRBD1	TGTGCCAGCAACAACTCCGGGACAGGGGCCGGTGGGAATGAGCAGTTCTTC	CASNNSGTGAGGNEQFF
TRBJ2-5	TRBV5-6	NA	TRBD2	TGTGCCAGCAGCTTGGCGGGACTAGCAGCAGAGACCCAGTACTTC	CASSLAGLAAETQYF
TRBJ1-6	TRBV24-1	few	NA	TGTGCCACCAGTGACCCCGGGACACGGAATAATTCACCCCTCCACTTT	CATSDPGTRNNSPLHF
TRBJ2-3	TRBV11-2	few	TRBD2	TGTGCCAGCAGCCACCCGACTAGCAATCCCCCAGATACGCAGTATTTT	CASSHPTSNPPDTQYF
TRBJ2-2	TRBV10-3	NA	NA	TGTGCCATCAGTGAGTCGAGAAGCGCCGGGGAGCTGTTTTTT	CAISESRSAGELFF
TRBJ2-3	TRBV6-6	NA	NA	TGTGCCAGCAGTCCCTCAGGGGTGAAGACAGATACGCAGTATTTT	CASSPSGVKTDTQYF
TRBJ1-1	TRBV12-3/TRBV12-4	medium-sized	NA	TGTGCCACCCTGGCTGGGCAGGGGTACACTGAAGCTTTCTTT	CATLAGQGYTEAFF